The clone carrying this T cell receptor (beta chain) occurred a few times. V was clipped by 2 bases and J by 3 bases, with 8 bases between them. Germline-derived CDR1 and CDR2 are SNHLY and FYNNEI. The CDR3 has 13 residues. This sample stems from a study of blood T cell repertoires in COVID-19. Study context: Acute and convalescent COVID-19 samples came from the United States, Italy and Spain. PBMCs, B-cell-depleted T cells, or T cells were the source of the cDNA or gDNA that made up the material.

Study processing details: Estimates of nucleated cell counts were drawn from the amplification of reference gene primers. Produced via immunoSEQ multiplex PCR; TCRdb's table is partial and in-frame only. The V and J calls and the clone size are those of that table, but D and trimming were determined from the DNA. Of approximately 300,000 clones listed, more than 85% are singletons. Sequenced material: peripheral blood. This rearrangement joins TRBV2 to TRBJ2-7, with TRBD1 as a possible D gene (5 bases). This clonotype was obtained from a man aged 30-40 years with acute or convalescent COVID-19. CDR3 protein: CASSERQNYEQYF. The CDR3 DNA sequence: TGTGCCAGCAGTGAAAGACAGAACTACGAGCAGTACTTC. Using reference TRBV2 and TRBJ2-7 for the parts outside the CDR3, the full variable domain is EPEVTQTPSHQVTQMGQEVILRCVPISNHLYFYWYRQILGQKVEFLVSFYNNEISEKSEIFDDQFSVERPDGSNFTLKIRSTKLEDSAMYFCASSERQNYEQYFGPGTRLTVT.